This T cell receptor (beta chain) was captured by sequencing in a study of cytomegalovirus exposure and HLA in healthy donors. Regarding the study as a whole: A later analysis, which compared TCR beta chains of equal frequency, found the HLA-associated ones more clonally expanded.

As regards this clone: The antigen is not known.

V shed 1 base, J shed 9 bases, and the junction held 6 bases outside the gene matches. Germline V gives CDR1 SGHTA, CDR2 FQGNSA. This CDR3 has 15 residues. The PCR had 60 Vbeta and 13 Jbeta primers. Per the study methods: Later, about 80 million unique TCR beta chains were counted in an analysis, and around 11 million of them were shared. Repertoires were generated with immunoSEQ multiplex PCR, while TCRdb's copy carries only in-frame clones and drops some. That table furnishes V, J and clone size, whereas the DNA furnished D and trimming. The table records about 97,000 clones, around 77% of them present only once.

The TCR comes from a male donor in good health and CMV-seropositive. The chain couples TRBV7-2 to TRBJ2-6; 7 bases map to TRBD1. Sequenced material: PBMCs. The CDR3 coding sequence is TGTGCCAGCAGCTTAGGACAGGGTCGGATCAACGTCCTGACTTTC. As protein: CASSLGQGRINVLTF.